Sequencing of this T cell receptor (beta chain) was carried out in a study of OX40 agonist ivuxolimab in advanced cancers. For the study at large: Ivuxolimab was delivered to patients intravenously every 2 weeks at doses spanning 0.01 to 10 mg/kg. People in dose escalation had one of these cancers: hepatocellular carcinoma, melanoma, renal cell or head and neck cancer. Treatment received earlier with anti-PD-1, anti-PD-L1 or anti-CTLA-4 agents was allowed, and over 35% had some.

Sequencing was performed with immunoSEQ multiplex PCR; in TCRdb, only in-frame clones are kept and a portion is missing. The repertoire includes about 100,000 clones, approximately 90% of them detected once, and 0.66% sits in the top ten. V lost 0 bases and J lost 5, with 11 bases in between. The CDR3 consists of 14 residues. CDR1 and CDR2 (germline): SGHDT, YYEEEE. A remark on this clone: Its cognate antigen is unknown.

Notes on the study in general: Still undetermined is the antigen specificity of the expanded peripheral T cells.

The material sequenced was CD4+ or CD8+ T cells sorted from blood, taken in a trial of the OX40 agonist ivuxolimab. The sequence was collected from an adult with an advanced solid tumor such as melanoma, head and neck, liver or kidney cancer. The chain joins TRBV5-6 to TRBJ1-2, with D tentatively TRBD1 (6 bases). The CDR3 DNA sequence: TGTGCCAGCAGCTTGGACAGGGCCCATTATGGCTACACCTTC. Amino acid sequence: CASSLDRAHYGYTF.